The source of this T cell receptor (beta chain) is a study of T-cell reconstitution after alpha-beta-depleted transplantation in children. Unique molecular identifiers were used to barcode this TCRbeta library. One entry per CDR3 protein, called by TCRdb with MiXCR from the PCR reads. The sample yields fewer than 550,000 distinct CDR3 sequences, about 10% seen once. V lost 1 base and J 8 bases, leaving 19 bases between the germline ends. CDR3 length: 15 amino acids. Germline assignment: CDR1 SQVTM and CDR2 ANQGSEA. This TCR came from a female patient aged 2-10 years who had a stem cell transplant for aplastic anemia, so the T cells may come from the graft donor. The chain is built from TRBV29-1 and TRBJ2-3; TRBD1 might be the D (6 bases). The source was PBMCs, mostly from graft donor cells, collected 180 days after TCRalphabeta/CD19-depleted stem cell transplant. CDR3 protein: CSVEGQGWPGGTQYF. The CDR3 coding sequence is TGCAGCGTTGAAGGGCAGGGGTGGCCCGGCGGTACGCAGTATTTT.